Included here is one T cell receptor (beta chain) sequence, with context. The record originates from a study of CD8 T cells in Susac syndrome. In blood CD8+ and CD4+ T cells, TCR beta underwent sequencing. The RNA, about 0.5 to 1 ug, was put through reverse transcription using random hexamers. With immunoSEQ multiplex PCR, TCR beta CDR3 was amplified across 54 Vbeta and 13 Jbeta. Each CDR3 protein is one row after TCRdb ran MiXCR on the immunoSEQ multiplex PCR reads. The data hold around 170,000 distinct CDR3 sequences, with 90% to 96% observed a single time. The CDR3 is made up of 13 amino acids. V lost 4 bases to trimming and J lost 4 bases, with 10 bases between them. Germline V gene lookup returns CDR1 LNHDA and CDR2 SQIVND (reference sequence).

The material sequenced was CD4+ T cells from PBMCs. The clonotype was recovered from a human donor with Susac syndrome. J is TRBJ1-1 and V is TRBV19; D ambiguous. CDR3 in DNA: TGTGCCAGTAGTAACAGTGTGGGCACTGAAGCTTTCTTT. This codes for CASSNSVGTEAFF.